Listed below are T cell receptor beta chains from one sample, sequenced in a study of metastatic and nonmetastatic thyroid tumors. TCRdb reanalyzed the PCR reads via MiXCR. Among approximately 50,000 clones listed, 20% were seen once. What was sequenced was blood. Source of these receptors: a female donor with papillary thyroid cancer or a benign thyroid nodule (not recorded which). Some clones in this sample may be carry-over from other donors' samples. The conserved cysteine and the conserved F or W are not part of the CDR3 here. Only part of the rows carry a size: once, few, many, or a class if the clone is expanded.

ASRFGPEQY TRBV7-9 many TRBJ2-7
ASSTIRSPTDTQY TRBV19 many TRBJ2-3
ASQGRSGYNEQF TRBV27 many TRBJ2-1
ATSDPGQALSFNVQF TRBV24-1 once TRBJ2-1
ASSCSGGRWDEQY TRBV5-1 NA TRBJ2-7
ASSDSSSGYTDTQY TRBV6-4 many TRBJ2-3
ASSLTGGRAHNEQF TRBV7-3 NA TRBJ2-1
ASSAGQGYGYT TRBV5-4 many TRBJ1-2
ASAGGGPTDTQY TRBV28 many TRBJ2-3
SVAGRSGSATDTQY TRBV29-1 many TRBJ2-3
ASSLWVSHEQF TRBV7-9 many TRBJ2-1
ASRRTSGSFPDTQY TRBV5-4 many TRBJ2-3
ASSLFWAQDTQY TRBV7-3 once TRBJ2-5
ASSERGTGTSGYNEQF TRBV2 many TRBJ2-1
ASGDREGIYGNQPQH TRBV19 many TRBJ1-5
ASSQAGRANEKLF TRBV3-1 many TRBJ1-4
ASTPPSNRGQQPQH TRBV19 many TRBJ1-5
ASSQQQGASSPLH TRBV4-3 NA TRBJ1-6
ASSLAGNSYEQY TRBV5-1 NA TRBJ2-7
ASAPDRANTGELF TRBV12-5 many TRBJ2-2
GSRKWTYNEQF TRBV28 NA TRBJ2-1
SAARLAGDTQY TRBV20-1 many TRBJ2-3
SADTGVGNYGYT TRBV20-1 many TRBJ1-2
ASSQDRRLAVYTDTQY TRBV4-2 NA TRBJ2-3
ASSPQRESEEQY TRBV18 many TRBJ2-7
ASMVGGYNEQF TRBV6-1 few TRBJ2-1
ASSFRGTSGYEQY TRBV12-3/TRBV12-4 many TRBJ2-7
ASSFSGGGNEQF TRBV9 many TRBJ2-1
SARKGGRAEKLF TRBV20-1 many TRBJ1-4
ASSYSRSQGNTEAF TRBV6-5 many TRBJ1-1
ASAGQGAEAF TRBV30 many TRBJ1-1
SSSARDSTYEQY TRBV11-2 once TRBJ2-7
SARAYCDRGGYGYT TRBV20-1 once TRBJ1-2
ASTLFGSTDTQY TRBV6-2/TRBV6-3 many TRBJ2-3
ASSPKLAGDIEDTQY TRBV5-1 many TRBJ2-3
ASSPGTSGSDEQF TRBV6-1 NA TRBJ2-1
ASSTPAGTGSQETRY TRBV7-9 few TRBJ2-5
ASSSLQCCRGPTDTQY TRBV28 NA TRBJ2-3
ASSFRAAYEQD TRBV28 few TRBJ2-7
ASSLKWQGGTYEQY TRBV6-1 many TRBJ2-7
ASTIGGKTYEQY TRBV12-3/TRBV12-4 few TRBJ2-7
ASCIGKQETQY TRBV19 NA TRBJ2-5
ASSVALSTGANVLT TRBV9 many TRBJ2-6
ASTLDRGAGEQF TRBV5-1 NA TRBJ2-2
ASSGTEYNSPLH TRBV28 many TRBJ1-6
ASSLVPPPTLEAF TRBV28 NA TRBJ1-1
ASRVGGSYNEQF TRBV11-1 many TRBJ2-1